The 24 T cell receptor beta chains given below trace back to one sample, sequenced in a study of cytomegalovirus exposure and HLA in healthy donors. PCR amplification relied on 60 Vbeta primers (plus 13 Jbeta primers). Assay: immunoSEQ multiplex PCR; the TCRdb copy retains only in-frame clones and omits some. The data include about 130,000 clones; the top ten clones carry approximately 1%. The specimen sequenced was PBMCs. Receptors originate from a young man in good health and CMV-seronegative.

This sequence joins TRBV5-1 and TRBJ1-4, with D perhaps TRBD1 (6 bases). V dropped 4 bases and J dropped 0 bases, with 16 bases sitting between them. This CDR3 region has 17 residues. The germline gives CDR1 SGHRS, CDR2 YFSETQ. The CDR3 coding sequence is TGCGCCAGCAGCCCCAGGCCGGACAGTACAACTAATGAAAAACTGTTTTTT. This sequence encodes CASSPRPDSTTNEKLFF.

This sequence joins TRBV19 and TRBJ1-1; possible D gene TRBD1, 6 bases. The CDR3 consists of 13 residues. CDR1 and CDR2 (germline): LNHDA, SQIVND (reference sequence). Trimming removed 0 bases from V and 10 bases from J, with 12 bases in between. CDR3 nucleotides: TGTGCCAGTAGTATAGATCCACAGGGAGTAGCTTTCTTT. This encodes CASSIDPQGVAFF.

The rearrangement uses TRBV6-1 and TRBJ1-3; D not certain. There are 14 residues in the CDR3. Trimming took off 11 bases at V and 4 bases at J, with 18 bases between the two ends. CDR1 and CDR2 (germline): MNHNS, SASEGT. This chain's CDR3 is CAAWAQQFGNTIYF. DNA for the CDR3: TGTGCCGCCTGGGCCCAACAGTTCGGAAACACCATATATTTT.

J is TRBJ1-4 and V is TRBV2; 11 nucleotides line up with TRBD1. The CDR3 covers 15 residues. CDR1 is SNHLY, CDR2 FYNNEI, per germline. J lost 7 bases, V lost 1 base, and 2 bases had no gene match. Here the CDR3 DNA reads TGTGCCAGCAGTGAAGGGGGGACAGGGGGTGAAAAACTGTTTTTT. It yields the protein CASSEGGTGGEKLFF.

The rearrangement joins TRBV18 to TRBJ2-7; TRBD2 is a possible D gene (5 bases). This CDR3 has 14 residues. Germline V lookup: CDR1 KGHSH, CDR2 LQKENI. Trimming cost V 0 bases and J 5 bases, with 11 bases left between them. CDR3 nucleotide sequence: TGTGCCAGCTCACCACCGGCCGGACTTCACGAGCAGTACTTC. Amino acids: CASSPPAGLHEQYF.

The chain couples TRBV6-1 to TRBJ1-5; D is undetermined. Germline V gene lookup returns CDR1 MNHNS and CDR2 SASEGT. V was pared by 1 base and J by 6 bases, with 10 bases between. The CDR3 has 14 residues. Here the CDR3 DNA reads TGTGCCAGCAGTGAAGTATGGGCAAGTCAGCCCCAGCATTTT. It encodes CASSEVWASQPQHF.

The gene calls are TRBV6-4 and TRBJ1-1; D possibly corresponds to TRBD1 (5 bases). CDR1 and CDR2 (germline): MRHNA, SNTAGT. V lost 7 bases to trimming and J lost 3 bases, with 15 bases between them. The CDR3 has 14 residues. CDR3 sequence: CASTEGDGDTEAFF. Here the CDR3 DNA reads TGTGCCAGCACCGAAGGGGATGGGGACACTGAAGCTTTCTTT.

The rearrangement uses TRBV27 and TRBJ2-7; unclear D gene. V was shortened by 3 bases and J by 5 bases, with 14 bases between the two germline ends. The CDR3 is 14 amino acids. Germline CDR1 is MNHEY and CDR2 is SMNVEV (reference sequence). The CDR3 here is CASSFRPHADEQYF. CDR3 nucleotides: TGTGCCAGCAGTTTTCGTCCTCATGCAGACGAGCAGTACTTC.

CDR3 loop: CASSLGGQYYEQYF. Here the CDR3 DNA reads TGTGCCAGCAGCTTAGGCGGACAGTACTACGAGCAGTACTTC. The V call is TRBV13, the J call TRBJ2-7; tentative D call: TRBD1 (6 bases). The CDR3 extends over 14 amino acids. V was clipped by 0 bases and J by 3 bases, with 9 bases between them. From germline, CDR1 is PRHDT and CDR2 FYEKMQ (reference sequence).

This chain joins TRBV9 and TRBJ1-6, with D uncertain. The CDR3 is 15 residues long. Germline CDR1 is SGDLS and CDR2 is YYNGEE. V was trimmed by 4 bases and J by 7 bases, leaving 15 bases between them. In nucleotides, the CDR3 is TGTGCCAGCAGCCTCGCCGTATTGGGCAATTCACCCCTCCACTTT. Protein: CASSLAVLGNSPLHF.

This chain connects TRBV6-1 to TRBJ1-1; D call uncertain. V was shortened by 3 bases and J by 3 bases, with 8 bases between the two germline ends. The CDR3 sequence is 13 residues long. The germline gives CDR1 MNHNS, CDR2 SASEGT. The CDR3 loop is CASSEIRDTEAFF. The CDR3 coding sequence is TGTGCCAGCAGTGAGATAAGAGACACTGAAGCTTTCTTT.

This chain links TRBV4-1 with TRBJ1-6; weak D call: TRBD1 (6 bases). Germline CDR1 is MGHRA and CDR2 is YSYEKL. The CDR3 has 14 amino acids. The V and J ends lost 4 bases and 4 bases respectively, with 8 bases between them. The CDR3 sequence: CASSRGQYNSPLHF. The CDR3 coding sequence is TGCGCCAGCAGCCGTGGACAGTATAATTCACCCCTCCACTTT.

The chain combines TRBV30 with TRBJ2-1; 8 bases fit TRBD1. The germline CDR1 and CDR2 sequences are GTSNPN and SVGIG (reference sequence). Unmatched junction bases numbered 10, after V lost 3 bases and J lost 3 bases. The CDR3 runs to 16 residues. The CDR3, as DNA: TGTGCCTGGAGGACAGGGGAGAGGAGGGGCTACAATGAGCAGTTCTTC. Its protein is CAWRTGERRGYNEQFF.

The chain recombines TRBV6-1 with TRBJ1-4; 10 bases map to TRBD1. Trimming took 2 bases from V and 2 from J; bases not matched to a gene: 8. Germline V gene data show CDR1 as MNHNS and CDR2 as SASEGT. This CDR3 spans 18 amino acids. CDR3 in DNA: TGTGCCAGCAGTGAACTCCATAGGGGACAGGGGACTAATGAAAAACTGTTTTTT. Amino acid sequence: CASSELHRGQGTNEKLFF.

CDR3 coding DNA: TGTGCCAGCAGCCCAACGGGACAGGGAATGAAGTTCTTC. It specifies CASSPTGQGMKFF. The J gene is TRBJ2-1, the V gene TRBV27, with 9 bases fitting TRBD1. The CDR3 runs 13 residues. CDR1 is MNHEY and CDR2 is SMNVEV in the germline V gene (reference sequence). V lost 6 bases and J lost 14; bases outside the gene matches: 11.

V usage is TRBV6-1 and J usage is TRBJ1-2, with a possible D match to TRBD1 (5 bases). Germline CDR1 reads MNHNS; CDR2 reads SASEGT. Trimming took off 1 base at V and 3 bases at J, with 12 bases between the two ends. The CDR3 is made up of 15 amino acids. CDR3 amino acids: CASSEGRTRDYGYTF. The CDR3 DNA sequence: TGTGCCAGCAGTGAAGGAAGGACCAGGGACTATGGCTACACCTTC.

The CDR3 coding sequence is TGTGCCAGCAGTCTCCGGGACAGGGGTCAAGAGACCCAGTACTTC. This encodes CASSLRDRGQETQYF. The rearrangement links TRBV25-1 to TRBJ2-5; TRBD1 matches 10 bases. Unmatched junction bases numbered 5, after V lost 5 bases and J lost 2 bases. The CDR3 contains 15 residues. Per the germline V gene, CDR1 is MGHDK and CDR2 is SYGVNS.

The chain combines TRBV30 with TRBJ1-4; the D gene is possibly TRBD1 (6 bases). This CDR3 contains 13 residues. V was cut by 7 bases and J by 5 bases, with 14 bases left in between. Germline values: CDR1 GTSNPN, CDR2 SVGIG (reference sequence). DNA for the CDR3: TGTGCCTTACTACAGGGACCCAATGAAAAACTGTTTTTT. Its translation is CALLQGPNEKLFF.

Turning to this clone: An end of the junction differs from the germline gene, which may be a read error. The rearrangement uses TRBV29-1 and TRBJ2-5; possible D gene TRBD1, 6 bases. The end of the DNA is better explained by TRBJ2-7, so the J call may be wrong. CDR1 SQVTM and CDR2 ANQGSEA come from the germline V gene. The CDR3 has 13 residues. CDR3 sequence reads: CSAETASRGEQYF. The CDR3 bases are TGCAGCGCTGAAACGGCCTCCAGGGGCGAGCAGTACTTC.

This sequence joins TRBV10-3 and TRBJ2-7, with 9 bases that match TRBD1. After removal of 10 bases from V and 4 bases from J, the junction contained 14 bases not matched to a gene. The germline V gene encodes CDR1 ENHRY and CDR2 SYGVKD. The CDR3 is made up of 15 amino acids. CDR3 nucleotides: TGTGCCACCAGACCGCCCGGGACAGGGCTTTACGAGCAGTACTTC. It is translated as CATRPPGTGLYEQYF.

This chain links TRBV2 with TRBJ2-7, with 10 bases fitting TRBD1. This CDR3 is 16 amino acids long. The germline V gene has CDR1 SNHLY and CDR2 FYNNEI. The V and J ends lost 8 bases and 3 bases, in that order; junction bases with no gene match: 13. This chain's CDR3 is CASRDRGRSSRYEQYF. The CDR3 region has the DNA TGTGCCAGCCGGGACAGGGGACGCTCGAGTCGCTACGAGCAGTACTTC.

The chain combines TRBV6-5 with TRBJ1-5, with D unclear. The germline V and J ends were trimmed by 6 bases and 3 bases, with 18 bases remaining between them. Germline V CDR1 and CDR2: MNHEY, SVGAGI. The CDR3 covers 16 residues. Here the CDR3 reads CASRYPPETNNQPQHF. In DNA form, the CDR3 reads TGTGCCAGCAGATACCCGCCAGAGACTAACAATCAGCCCCAGCATTTT.

The chain recombines TRBV9 with TRBJ1-1, with TRBD1 as a possible D gene (5 bases). Germline CDR1 SGDLS, CDR2 YYNGEE. This CDR3 is 14 amino acids long. V gave up 3 bases and J gave up 0 bases, with 9 bases separating them. CDR3 in amino acids: CASSATTVNTEAFF. Written as DNA, the CDR3 is TGTGCCAGCAGCGCCACGACAGTGAACACTGAAGCTTTCTTT.

The chain's CDR3 is CAISGSGHYNEKLFF. CDR3 sequence (DNA): TGTGCCATCAGTGGAAGCGGGCATTATAATGAAAAACTGTTTTTT. This chain connects TRBV10-3 to TRBJ1-4; D remains unclear. V lost 4 bases, J lost 4 bases, and 13 bases lay in between. The CDR3 is 15 amino acids. The germline V gene has CDR1 ENHRY and CDR2 SYGVKD.